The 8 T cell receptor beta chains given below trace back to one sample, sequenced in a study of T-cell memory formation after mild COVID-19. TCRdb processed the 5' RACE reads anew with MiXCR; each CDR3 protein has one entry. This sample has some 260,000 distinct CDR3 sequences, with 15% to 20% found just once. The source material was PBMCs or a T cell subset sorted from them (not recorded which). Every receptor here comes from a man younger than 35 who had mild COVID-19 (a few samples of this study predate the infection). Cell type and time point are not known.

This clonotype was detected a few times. CDR3 region: CSPRGASYEQYF. CDR3 bases: TGCAGTCCCCGGGGGGCCTCCTACGAGCAGTACTTC. The chain joins TRBV20-1 to TRBJ2-7, with D tentatively TRBD2 (7 bases). V lost 8 bases and J lost 0, with 11 bases in between. The germline CDR1 and CDR2 sequences are DFQATT and SNEGSKA (reference sequence). The CDR3 is 12 residues long.

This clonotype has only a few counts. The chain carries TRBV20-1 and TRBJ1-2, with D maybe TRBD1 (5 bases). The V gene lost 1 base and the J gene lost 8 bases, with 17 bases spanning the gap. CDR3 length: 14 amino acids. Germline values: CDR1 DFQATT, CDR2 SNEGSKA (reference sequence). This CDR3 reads CSARVRGGERGYTF. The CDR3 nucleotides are TGCAGTGCTAGAGTCAGAGGAGGGGAGCGGGGCTACACCTTC.

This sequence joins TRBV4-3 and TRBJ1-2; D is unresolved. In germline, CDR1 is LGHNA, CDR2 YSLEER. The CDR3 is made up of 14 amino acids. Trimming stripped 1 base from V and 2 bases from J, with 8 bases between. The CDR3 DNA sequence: TGCGCCAGCAGCCAAGTCCGTGAAAACTATGGCTACACCTTC. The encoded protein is CASSQVRENYGYTF.

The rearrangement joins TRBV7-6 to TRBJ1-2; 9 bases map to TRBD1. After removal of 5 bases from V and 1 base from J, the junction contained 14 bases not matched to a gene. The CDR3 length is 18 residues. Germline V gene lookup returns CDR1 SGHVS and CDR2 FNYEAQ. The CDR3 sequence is CASSATQGAALLNYGYTF. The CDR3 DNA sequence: TGTGCCAGCAGCGCAACACAGGGGGCAGCCCTCCTTAACTATGGCTACACCTTC.

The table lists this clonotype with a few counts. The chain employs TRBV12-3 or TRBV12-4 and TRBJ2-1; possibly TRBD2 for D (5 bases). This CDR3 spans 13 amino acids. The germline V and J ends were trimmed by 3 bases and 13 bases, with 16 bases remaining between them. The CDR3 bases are TGTGCCAGCAGTTTTTCGTATTCGGGGTTTCAGTTCTTC. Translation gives CASSFSYSGFQFF.

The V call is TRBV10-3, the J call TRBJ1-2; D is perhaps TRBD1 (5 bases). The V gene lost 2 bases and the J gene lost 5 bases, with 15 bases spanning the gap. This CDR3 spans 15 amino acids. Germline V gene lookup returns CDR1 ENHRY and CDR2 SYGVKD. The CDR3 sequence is CAISEPTIGGYGYTF. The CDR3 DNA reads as TGTGCCATCAGTGAGCCCACTATCGGGGGGTATGGCTACACCTTC.

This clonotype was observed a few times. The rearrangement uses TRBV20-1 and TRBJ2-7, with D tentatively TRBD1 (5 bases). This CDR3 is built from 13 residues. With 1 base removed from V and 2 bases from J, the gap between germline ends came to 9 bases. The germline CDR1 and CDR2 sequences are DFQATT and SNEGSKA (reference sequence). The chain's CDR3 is CSARGDRAYEQYF. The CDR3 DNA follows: TGCAGTGCTAGAGGAGACAGAGCCTACGAGCAGTACTTC.

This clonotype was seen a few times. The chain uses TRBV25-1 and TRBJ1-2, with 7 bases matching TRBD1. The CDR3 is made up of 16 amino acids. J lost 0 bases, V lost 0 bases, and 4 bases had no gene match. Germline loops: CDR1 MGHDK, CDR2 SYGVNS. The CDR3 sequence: CASSEYTGTANYGYTF. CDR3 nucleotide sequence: TGTGCCAGCAGTGAATATACTGGGACAGCTAACTATGGCTACACCTTC.